This T cell receptor beta chain was identified during a study of persistence of HIV-infected CD4 T cells (dated by TCRdb to the early 2020s). For the wider study: The study isolated CMV- and HIV-1 Gag-responding CD4+ T cells from ART-treated individuals to examine antigen-driven clonal expansion of HIV-1-infected cells. Suppressive ART had been received by participants for a median of roughly eight years. Peripheral blood samples of up to about 200 mL were obtained at multiple time points, with the exception of two participants, for whom leukapheresis was performed at a single time point. The clonality of all cells in each sorted population was measured by TCRbeta sequencing, and the clonality of infected cells was measured by proviral sequencing. The TCR cluster analysis across participants included under ten participants for CMV and more than five participants for Gag. Paper-wide results and their limitations: Few individuals were included in the study, and only a limited range of antigens was tested. Degenerate expanded CDR3beta sequences were enriched in antigen-responding cells, suggesting convergent selection of CD4+ responses to CMV and Gag. TCRbeta richness in CMV- and Gag-responding cells was significantly lower than in anti-CD3/anti-CD28-responding cells; CMV-responding cells had higher oligoclonality than CD3/CD28-stimulated and Gag-responding cells. Restriction of bulk TCR analyses to the rare CMV-responding cells that actually carried HIV-1 proviruses was not possible. Within the same sorted populations, how oligoclonal the TCRs were correlated with how oligoclonal the proviruses were.

TCRbeta repertoires were sequenced from genomic DNA with the immunoSEQ hsTCRB assay version 4 in survey mode. For TCRbeta sequencing, genomic DNA was diluted to around 10 ng/uL, with up to about 1 ug used per sample. For the original study's pipeline: TCRbeta data analysis was done in ImmunoSeq Analyzer 3.0, and diversity was calculated on productive nucleotide rearrangements. The improved Chao index was used to estimate lower-bound TCR diversity, and the Gini coefficient was used to estimate clonality using the Immunarch R package. Different nucleotide rearrangements encoding the same CDR3beta amino acid sequence were treated as distinct clonotypes. Differential abundance analysis found TCRbeta sequences that were significantly enriched in antigen-responding cells compared with anti-CD3/anti-CD28-activated cells. GLIPH2 clustered TCRs by predicted peptide-MHC specificity, both within individual participants and across merged participant data sets. TCRdb holds this immuneACCESS table with in-frame rearrangements only. Some clones are missing; in checked studies, unresolved V genes explain under half, and the rest has no known cause. V and J calls and clone size follow that table, whereas D and trimming were derived from the DNA. In all, the sample holds more than 45,000 clones, and under 85% of those were seen once. The top ten clonotypes cover around 3% of the sample.

Relative to germline, V is missing 6 bases and J is missing 1 base, with 3 bases of the junction outside any gene match. Based on the germline V gene, the CDR1 and CDR2 sequences are SQVTM and ANQGSEA. CDR3 length: 13 amino acids, cysteine to phenylalanine. Solely the CDR3 DNA is kept, with 39 bases framed from the first base. Details on this clone: The antigen this receptor binds is unknown. It has no much larger one-base neighbor in the sample; base qualities were not kept.

Interpreted using the paper, the treatment or condition label stands for: suppressive antiretroviral therapy. Cells were stimulated with lysates of CMV-infected fibroblasts at roughly 10 ug/mL. Memory CD4+ T cells that did not respond, being CD40L-negative, CD69-negative and CD45RO-high, were sorted as memory populations depleted of antigen-responding cells. HIV-1-infected adults in whom suppressive ART had been started during chronic infection were enrolled as participants. For at least 4 years, participants had undetectable plasma HIV-1 RNA, below 50 copies/mL. To be included, participants needed a CD4+ T cell count above 400 cells/uL and a positive CMV serology. Before stimulation, PBMCs were isolated using density centrifugation and then depleted of CD8+ T cells. CD8-depleted PBMCs were stimulated for approximately 19 hours with anti-CD28/CD49d costimulation, CD40-blocking antibody and enfuvirtide to prevent new infections. Cell sorting was done on a Beckman Coulter MoFlo Legacy or XDP sorter, and dead cells were excluded with propidium iodide. For samples with more than one million cells, genomic DNA was extracted with the QIAamp DNA Mini Kit, and for all other samples the Quick-DNA Microprep Kit was used.

The sample in question was CD4+ T cells sorted from PBMCs after approximately 19-hour stimulation, obtained from a patient who received antiretroviral therapy. Taken with the paper, the label for cell subset or site translates to: CD40L-CD69- CD45RO-high memory CD4 T cells not responding to CMV lysate. The receptor was isolated from an adult man with HIV who was CMV-seropositive. The rearranged segments are TRBV29-1 and TRBJ1-1, with 9 central nucleotides matching TRBD1. CDR3 region: CSVAGQGNTEAFF. The bases read TGCAGCGTCGCGGGACAGGGGAACACTGAAGCTTTCTTT.